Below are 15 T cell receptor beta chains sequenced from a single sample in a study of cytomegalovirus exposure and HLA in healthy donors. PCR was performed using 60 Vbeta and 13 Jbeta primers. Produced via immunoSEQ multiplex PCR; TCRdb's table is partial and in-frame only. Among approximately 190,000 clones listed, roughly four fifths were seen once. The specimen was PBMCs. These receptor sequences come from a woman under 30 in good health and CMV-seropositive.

The CDR3 DNA reads as TGTGCCAGCAGGGCTGGACAGGCTAGGGCGGGGACCCAGTACTTC. This sequence encodes CASRAGQARAGTQYF. This sequence joins TRBV5-6 and TRBJ2-5; 7 bases are shared with TRBD1. Germline CDR1 reads SGHDT; CDR2 reads YYEEEE. V lost 5 bases, J lost 7 bases, and 14 bases stayed unmatched. The CDR3 covers 15 residues.

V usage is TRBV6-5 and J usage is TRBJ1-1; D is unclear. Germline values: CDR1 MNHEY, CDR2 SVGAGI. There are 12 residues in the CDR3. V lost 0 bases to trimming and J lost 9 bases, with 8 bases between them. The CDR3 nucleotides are TGTGCCAGCAGTTACTCGGGAGGAAAAGCTTTCTTT. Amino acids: CASSYSGGKAFF.

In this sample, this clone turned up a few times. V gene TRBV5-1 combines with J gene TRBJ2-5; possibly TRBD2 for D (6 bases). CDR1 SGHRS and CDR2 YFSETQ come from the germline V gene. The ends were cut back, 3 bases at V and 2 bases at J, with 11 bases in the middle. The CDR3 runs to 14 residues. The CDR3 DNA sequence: TGCGCCAGCAGCTCGGGACTCGCACAAGAGACCCAGTACTTC. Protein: CASSSGLAQETQYF.

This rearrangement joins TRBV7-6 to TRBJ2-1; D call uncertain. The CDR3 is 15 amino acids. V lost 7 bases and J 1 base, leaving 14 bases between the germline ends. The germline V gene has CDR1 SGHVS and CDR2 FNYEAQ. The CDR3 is CASMPATASYNEQFF. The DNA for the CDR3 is TGTGCCAGCATGCCCGCGACTGCTTCCTACAATGAGCAGTTCTTC.

CDR3 amino acids: CAWSVVAGDTQYF. The DNA of the CDR3 is TGTGCCTGGAGTGTTGTAGCGGGGGACACGCAGTATTTT. The chain employs TRBV30 and TRBJ2-3; 9 bases agree with TRBD2. This CDR3 spans 13 amino acids. Germline trimming cut 0 bases from V and 9 bases from J; bases unmatched to any gene: 4. The germline CDR1 and CDR2 sequences are GTSNPN and SVGIG (reference sequence).

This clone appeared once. The CDR3 nucleotides read TGTGCCATCAGTGAGGAGCGGGGGCTACTACTGGATGAGCAGTTCTTC. Its protein product is CAISEERGLLLDEQFF. This chain uses TRBV10-3 with TRBJ2-1; 8 nucleotides match TRBD2. J lost 8 bases, V lost 2 bases, and 11 bases had no gene match. This CDR3 region has 16 residues. Germline V gene sequence: CDR1 ENHRY, CDR2 SYGVKD.

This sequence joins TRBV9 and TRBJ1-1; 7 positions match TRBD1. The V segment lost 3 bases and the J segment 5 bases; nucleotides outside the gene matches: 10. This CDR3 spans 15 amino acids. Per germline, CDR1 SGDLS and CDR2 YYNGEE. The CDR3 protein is CASSEGMTGWTEAFF. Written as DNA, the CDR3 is TGTGCCAGCAGCGAGGGGATGACAGGGTGGACTGAAGCTTTCTTT.

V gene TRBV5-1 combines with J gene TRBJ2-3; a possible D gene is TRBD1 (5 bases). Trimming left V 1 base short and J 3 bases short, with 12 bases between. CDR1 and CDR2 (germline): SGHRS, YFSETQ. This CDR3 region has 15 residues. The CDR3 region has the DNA TGCGCCAGCAGCTTGTTGGGGAAGGGGACAGATACGCAGTATTTT. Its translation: CASSLLGKGTDTQYF.

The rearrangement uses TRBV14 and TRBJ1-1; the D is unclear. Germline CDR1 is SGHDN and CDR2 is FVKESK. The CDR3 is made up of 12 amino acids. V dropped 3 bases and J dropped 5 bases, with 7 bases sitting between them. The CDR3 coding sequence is TGTGCCAGCAGCCACGGTGGTACTGAAGCTTTCTTT. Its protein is CASSHGGTEAFF. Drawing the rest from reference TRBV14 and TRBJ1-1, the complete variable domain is EAGVTQFPSHSVIEKGQTVTLRCDPISGHDNLYWYRRVMGKEIKFLLHFVKESKQDESGMPNNRFLAERTGGTYSTLKVQPAELEDSGVYFCASSHGGTEAFFGQGTRLTVV.

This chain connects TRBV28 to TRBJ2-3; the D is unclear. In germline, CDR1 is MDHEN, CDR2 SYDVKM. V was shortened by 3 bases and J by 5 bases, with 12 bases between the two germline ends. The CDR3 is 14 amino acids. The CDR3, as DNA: TGTGCCAGCAGTTTTGATAGCCGGAGAGATACGCAGTATTTT. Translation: CASSFDSRRDTQYF.

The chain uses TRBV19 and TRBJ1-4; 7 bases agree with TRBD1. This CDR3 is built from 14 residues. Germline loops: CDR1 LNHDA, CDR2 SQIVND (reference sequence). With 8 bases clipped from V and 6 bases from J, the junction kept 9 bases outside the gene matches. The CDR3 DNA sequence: TGTGCCAGTGTCCAGGGACAGCGAGATGAAAAACTGTTTTTT. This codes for CASVQGQRDEKLFF.

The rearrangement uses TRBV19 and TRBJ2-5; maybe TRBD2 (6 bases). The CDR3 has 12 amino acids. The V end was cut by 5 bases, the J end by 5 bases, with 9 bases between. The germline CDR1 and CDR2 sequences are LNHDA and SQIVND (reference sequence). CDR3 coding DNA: TGTGCCAGTAGTCCTGGGGGGGAGACCCAGTACTTC. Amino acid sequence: CASSPGGETQYF.

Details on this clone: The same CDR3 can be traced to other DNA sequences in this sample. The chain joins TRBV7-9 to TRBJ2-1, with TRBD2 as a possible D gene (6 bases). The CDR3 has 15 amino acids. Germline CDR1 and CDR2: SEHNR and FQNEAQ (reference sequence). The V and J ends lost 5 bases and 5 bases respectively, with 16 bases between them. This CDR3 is CASSPLQRVDNEQFF. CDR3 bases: TGTGCCAGCAGCCCCCTCCAGCGGGTTGACAATGAGCAGTTCTTC.

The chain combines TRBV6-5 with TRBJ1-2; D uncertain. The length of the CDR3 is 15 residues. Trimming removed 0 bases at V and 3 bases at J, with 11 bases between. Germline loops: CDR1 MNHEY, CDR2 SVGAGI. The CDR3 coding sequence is TGTGCCAGCAGTTACTCAGGTCGCACAGACTATGGCTACACCTTC. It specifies CASSYSGRTDYGYTF.

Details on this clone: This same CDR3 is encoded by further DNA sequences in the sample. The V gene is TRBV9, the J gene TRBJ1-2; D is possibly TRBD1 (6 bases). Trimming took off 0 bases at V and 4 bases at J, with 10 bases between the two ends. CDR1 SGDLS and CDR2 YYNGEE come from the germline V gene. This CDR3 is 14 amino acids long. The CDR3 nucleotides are TGTGCCAGCAGCGTAGGAGGGGGTGCCTATGGCTACACCTTC. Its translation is CASSVGGGAYGYTF.